Shown below are 20 T cell receptor beta chains from a single sample sequenced in a study of T cell responses to AZD1222 COVID-19 vaccine (dated by TCRdb to 2020 to 2022). The meaning of the sample's time point label: baseline before first vaccination. The intended sense of this specimen's treatment or condition label: meningococcal conjugate vaccine given as trial control. The receptor library was made with the immunoSEQ multiplex PCR assay. Sourced from immuneACCESS, this table was stored by TCRdb with only in-frame sequences that have V and J called. A share of the clones is absent; for the studies checked, an unresolved V gene accounts for under half, and the remainder has no known explanation. Counted in this sample were tens of thousands of clones; approximately 80% of them appeared once. The ten largest clones represent approximately 22% of the sample. Material: peripheral blood, obtained on day 0 of MenACWY control vaccination. These receptors were obtained from an adult in good health.

The genes are TRBV7-2 and TRBJ1-6; no definite D call. The CDR3 runs to 17 residues. V shed 1 base and J shed 0 bases, with 10 bases lying between them. Germline V gene lookup returns CDR1 SGHTA and CDR2 FQGNSA. CDR3 loop: CASSLGRQSSYNSPLHF. The CDR3 bases are TGTGCCAGCAGCTTAGGACGGCAAAGCTCCTATAATTCACCCCTCCACTTT.

This clone appeared once. The genes are TRBV12-3 or TRBV12-4 and TRBJ2-1, with D perhaps TRBD1 or TRBD2 (5 bases each). The CDR3 runs to 13 residues. V lost 4 bases and J lost 1, with 5 bases in between. The CDR3 DNA sequence: TGTGCCAGCAGTTGGGGGTCCTACAATGAGCAGTTCTTC. This sequence encodes CASSWGSYNEQFF.

The chain uses TRBV12-3 or TRBV12-4 and TRBJ1-1, with D tentatively TRBD1 (5 bases). Trimming removed 6 bases at V and 4 bases at J, with 9 bases between. The CDR3 extends over 12 amino acids. CDR3 coding DNA: TGTGCCAGCAGGGTGACAGCCACTGAAGCTTTCTTT. It specifies CASRVTATEAFF.

The chain combines TRBV25-1 with TRBJ2-5, with 8 bases fitting TRBD1. Germline CDR1 reads MGHDK; CDR2 reads SYGVNS. Trimming cost V 3 bases and J 0 bases; bases outside gene matches: 6. The CDR3 is 16 amino acids. Here the CDR3 reads CASSDIETGDQETQYF. In DNA, the CDR3 is TGTGCCAGCAGTGATATCGAGACAGGGGACCAAGAGACCCAGTACTTC.

This chain uses TRBV29-1 with TRBJ2-2; 8 nucleotides agree with TRBD1. This CDR3 is built from 16 residues. Germline-derived CDR1 and CDR2 are SQVTM and ANQGSEA. V shed 0 bases, J shed 2 bases, and the junction held 5 bases outside the gene matches. In DNA form, the CDR3 reads TGCAGCGTTGAAGAAGGACAGGGTTTAAACACCGGGGAGCTGTTTTTT. This codes for CSVEEGQGLNTGELFF.

The sample holds many counts of this clone. CDR3 DNA sequence: TGTGCCAGCAGGTCATTCAGCTCCTACGAGCAGTACTTC. Protein product: CASRSFSSYEQYF. The chain is built from TRBV6-1 and TRBJ2-7; no firm D call. The CDR3 extends over 13 amino acids. With 6 bases removed from V and 0 bases from J, the gap between germline ends came to 9 bases. Germline assignment: CDR1 MNHNS and CDR2 SASEGT.

This sequence joins TRBV11-3 and TRBJ2-1; D is possibly TRBD2 (5 bases). The CDR3 length is 13 residues. Looked up from germline, CDR1 is SGHNT and CDR2 is YENEEA. V was shortened by 2 bases and J by 8 bases, with 10 bases between the two germline ends. CDR3 in DNA: TGTGCCAGCAGCTTAACTAGATCTGATGAGCAGTTCTTC. Translation gives CASSLTRSDEQFF.

The chain employs TRBV30 and TRBJ1-2; D remains ambiguous. The germline V gene encodes CDR1 GTSNPN and CDR2 SVGIG (reference sequence). V lost 3 bases, J lost 8 bases, and 16 bases lay in between. The length of the CDR3 is 13 residues. CDR3 coding DNA: TGTGCCTGGAGAGACCAGCCAATGATGGGCTACACCTTC. It is translated as CAWRDQPMMGYTF.

This clone was picked up a small number of times. The chain recombines TRBV27 with TRBJ1-6, with D tentatively TRBD1 (5 bases). Germline V gives CDR1 MNHEY, CDR2 SMNVEV (reference sequence). V lost 4 bases and J lost 0, with 16 bases in between. The CDR3 extends over 18 amino acids. The CDR3 nucleotides are TGTGCCAGCAGTTCCAAATCTTCAGGGAGCTCCTATAATTCACCCCTCCACTTT. Translating gives CASSSKSSGSSYNSPLHF.

This chain links TRBV29-1 with TRBJ2-5; D assignment may be TRBD1 or TRBD2 (5 bases each). V was trimmed by 7 bases and J by 5 bases, leaving 14 bases between them. From germline, CDR1 is SQVTM and CDR2 ANQGSEA. The CDR3 totals 12 residues. CDR3 in DNA: TGCAGCGAGGGGACGGGGTGGGAGACCCAGTACTTC. Protein product: CSEGTGWETQYF.

The chain couples TRBV5-1 to TRBJ2-1; D may be TRBD2 (6 bases). V was cut by 4 bases and J by 3 bases, with 17 bases left in between. This CDR3 is 16 amino acids long. Germline V gene data show CDR1 as SGHRS and CDR2 as YFSETQ. The DNA of the CDR3 is TGCGCCAGCAGCCCCCCCGGGACTCCATTCTACAATGAGCAGTTCTTC. This gives the protein CASSPPGTPFYNEQFF.

The V and J genes are TRBV19 and TRBJ2-3, with TRBD2 as a possible D gene (6 bases). CDR1 is LNHDA and CDR2 is SQIVND in the germline V gene (reference sequence). The V gene lost 4 bases and the J gene lost 2 bases, with 10 bases spanning the gap. This CDR3 is 14 amino acids long. Here the CDR3 reads CASSRGLLTDTQYF. The CDR3 region has the DNA TGTGCCAGTAGTAGGGGACTCCTCACAGATACGCAGTATTTT.

The CDR3 protein is CASRSGGGGYTEAFF. CDR3 sequence (DNA): TGTGCCAGCAGGTCCGGGGGAGGGGGGTACACTGAAGCTTTCTTT. The chain employs TRBV27 and TRBJ1-1, with a tentative D call TRBD1 (6 bases). Trimming left V 6 bases short and J 3 bases short, with 17 bases between. Per the germline V gene, CDR1 is MNHEY and CDR2 is SMNVEV (reference sequence). The CDR3 extends over 15 amino acids.

The DNA of the CDR3 is TGTGCCAGCAGCCAAGTAAACAGGAAGAATTCACCCCTCCACTTT. Translated: CASSQVNRKNSPLHF. This rearrangement joins TRBV14 to TRBJ1-6; D may be TRBD1 (5 bases). The V end lost 1 base, the J end lost 7 bases, and 11 bases lay between the germline ends. Germline-derived CDR1 and CDR2 are SGHDN and FVKESK. The CDR3 runs 15 residues.

In its sample, this clone was seen once. This chain connects TRBV19 to TRBJ1-5; maybe TRBD1 (5 bases). The CDR3 runs 14 residues. Germline CDR1 is LNHDA and CDR2 is SQIVND (reference sequence). V was pared by 1 base and J by 7 bases, with 11 bases between. In nucleotides, the CDR3 is TGTGCCAGTAGTATAGGTGGGGACCGACAGCCCCAGCATTTT. Its translation: CASSIGGDRQPQHF.

V and J are TRBV12-3 or TRBV12-4 and TRBJ1-1, with unresolved D. The CDR3 contains 13 residues. V lost 5 bases and J 0 bases, leaving 7 bases between the germline ends. CDR3 loop: CASSGRMNTEAFF. The CDR3, as DNA: TGTGCCAGCAGTGGACGGATGAACACTGAAGCTTTCTTT.

The rearrangement uses TRBV18 and TRBJ2-7; 8 bases agree with TRBD1. The CDR3 length is 16 residues. Germline V gene sequence: CDR1 KGHSH, CDR2 LQKENI. The V segment lost 1 base and the J segment 0 bases; nucleotides outside the gene matches: 5. CDR3 DNA: TGTGCCAGCTCACCACGGACAGGGTCAAGCTCCTACGAGCAGTACTTC. It encodes CASSPRTGSSSYEQYF.

In this sample, this clone turned up once. V gene TRBV24-1 combines with J gene TRBJ2-2, with 7 bases fitting TRBD2. Germline CDR1 and CDR2: KGHDR and SFDVKD. The length of the CDR3 is 15 residues. The trim removed 5 bases at V and 4 bases at J, leaving 6 bases unmatched. The DNA for the CDR3 is TGTGCCACCAGTGCCCTTGGGGAGGGCACCGGGGAGCTGTTTTTT. Translating it yields CATSALGEGTGELFF.

The chain's CDR3 is CASSLEQGGTQYF. The CDR3 coding sequence is TGTGCCAGCAGCTTAGAACAGGGAGGGACCCAGTACTTC. The chain uses TRBV11-3 and TRBJ2-5; D might be TRBD1 or TRBD2, each matching 6 bases. The V end lost 0 bases, the J end lost 7 bases, and 9 bases lay between the germline ends. The length of the CDR3 is 13 residues. Germline CDR1 reads SGHNT; CDR2 reads YENEEA.

The V gene is TRBV27, the J gene TRBJ1-2; D is perhaps TRBD1 (5 bases). CDR1 MNHEY and CDR2 SMNVEV come from the germline V gene (reference sequence). Trimming cost V 5 bases and J 8 bases, with 12 bases left between them. This CDR3 has 12 amino acids. CDR3 sequence: CASSEGTAGYTF. CDR3 bases: TGTGCCAGCAGTGAGGGGACCGCCGGCTACACCTTC.